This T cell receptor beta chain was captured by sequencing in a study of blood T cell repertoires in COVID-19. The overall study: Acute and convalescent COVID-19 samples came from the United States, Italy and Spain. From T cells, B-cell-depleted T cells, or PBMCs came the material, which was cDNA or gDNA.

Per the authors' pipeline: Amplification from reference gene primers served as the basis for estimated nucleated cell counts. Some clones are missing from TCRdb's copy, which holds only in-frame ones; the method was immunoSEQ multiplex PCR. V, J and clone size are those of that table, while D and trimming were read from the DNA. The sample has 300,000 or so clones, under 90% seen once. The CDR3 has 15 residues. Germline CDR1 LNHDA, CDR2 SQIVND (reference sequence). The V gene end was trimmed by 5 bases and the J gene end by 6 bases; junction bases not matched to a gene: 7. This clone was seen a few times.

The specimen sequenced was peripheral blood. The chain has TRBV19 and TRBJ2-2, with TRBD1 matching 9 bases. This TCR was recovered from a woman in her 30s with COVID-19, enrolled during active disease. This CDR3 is CASSVLQGASGELFF. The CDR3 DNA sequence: TGTGCCAGTAGTGTCCTACAGGGGGCTTCCGGGGAGCTGTTTTTT.